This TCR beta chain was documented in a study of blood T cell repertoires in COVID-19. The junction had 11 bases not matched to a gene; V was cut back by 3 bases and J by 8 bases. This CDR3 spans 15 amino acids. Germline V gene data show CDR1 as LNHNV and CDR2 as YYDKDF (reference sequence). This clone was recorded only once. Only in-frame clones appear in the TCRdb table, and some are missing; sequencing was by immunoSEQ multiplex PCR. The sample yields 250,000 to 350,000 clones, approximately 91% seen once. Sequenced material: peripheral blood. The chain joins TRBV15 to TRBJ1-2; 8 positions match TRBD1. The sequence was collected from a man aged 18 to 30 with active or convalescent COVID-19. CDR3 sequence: CATSRTDRDHWGYTF. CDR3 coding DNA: TGTGCCACCAGCAGGACGGACAGGGACCACTGGGGCTACACCTTC.